The 26 T cell receptor beta chains below all came from one sample that was sequenced in a study of Ad26.COV2.S vaccination and SARS-CoV-2 variants. Using immunoSEQ multiplex PCR, the repertoire was profiled, and TCRdb retains in-frame clones only, with some absent. This sample yields about 400,000 clones, of which about 89% are seen a single time; under 2% belongs to the top ten. The treatment here: over 15 received Ad26.COV2.S at low or high dose, single or two shots; 5 received placebo; per-sample allocation not given. Sampling was done on day 63 after the first vaccine or placebo injection. Sequenced here: peripheral blood, sampled in a trial of Ad26.COV2.S vaccine versus placebo. The receptors stem from a person between 18 and 60 years old who received the Ad26.COV2.S COVID-19 vaccine or a placebo.

The chain combines TRBV28 with TRBJ1-4; D gene unclear. Trimming shortened V by 6 bases and J by 8 bases, and 22 bases separated the two germline ends. This CDR3 spans 16 amino acids. Germline CDR1 and CDR2: MDHEN and SYDVKM. CDR3 in DNA: TGTGCCAGCAGAGAGAGGGTACCCATTGTTAGGGAAAAACTGTTTTTT. It encodes CASRERVPIVREKLFF.

This rearrangement joins TRBV18 to TRBJ2-5, with 9 bases identical to TRBD2. The CDR3 covers 15 residues. Germline loops: CDR1 KGHSH, CDR2 LQKENI. The J segment lost 1 base and the V segment lost 5 bases, leaving 5 bases of the junction unmatched. Written as DNA, the CDR3 is TGTGCCAGCTCAGGCGCGGGAGGGCCCCAAGAGACCCAGTACTTC. This gives the protein CASSGAGGPQETQYF.

V usage is TRBV5-5 and J usage is TRBJ2-1; 9 positions agree with TRBD1. V lost 5 bases and J lost 2; bases outside the gene matches: 8. CDR1 SGHKS and CDR2 YYEKEE come from the germline V gene (reference sequence). CDR3 size: 16 residues. CDR3 nucleotides: TGTGCCAGCAGTTTACAGGGGGCCTCTGCCTACAATGAGCAGTTCTTC. Protein sequence: CASSLQGASAYNEQFF.

This chain uses TRBV2 with TRBJ2-7, with TRBD1 identical over 10 bases. There are 14 residues in the CDR3. Germline V lookup: CDR1 SNHLY, CDR2 FYNNEI. With 6 bases clipped from V and 3 bases from J, the junction kept 5 bases outside the gene matches. The CDR3 DNA reads TGTGCCAGCAGAACGGACAGGGGGTTCTACGAGCAGTACTTC. Protein product: CASRTDRGFYEQYF.

The chain employs TRBV6-6 and TRBJ2-2; D not resolved. Germline V lookup: CDR1 MNHNY, CDR2 SVGAGI (reference sequence). V was pared by 0 bases and J by 13 bases, with 6 bases between. The CDR3 length is 11 residues. Here the CDR3 reads CASSYSLGLFF. CDR3 nucleotides: TGTGCCAGCAGTTACTCCCTGGGGCTGTTTTTT.

For the CDR3, the DNA is TGTGCCTGGAGTCCCACAGGGGCCTCCGCTGGGATTCAAGAGACCCAGTACTTC. It specifies CAWSPTGASAGIQETQYF. The chain joins TRBV30 to TRBJ2-5; 7 bases fit TRBD1. Germline CDR1 and CDR2: GTSNPN and SVGIG (reference sequence). With V trimmed by 2 bases and J by 2 bases, 17 bases remained unmatched. The CDR3 loop spans 18 amino acids.

The chain carries TRBV2 and TRBJ2-5; no definite D call. The CDR3 is 14 amino acids. Germline-derived CDR1 and CDR2 are SNHLY and FYNNEI. Trimming shortened V by 4 bases and J by 5 bases, and 14 bases separated the two germline ends. In DNA form, the CDR3 reads TGTGCCAGCAGTGCGGGTACTACGGGCGAGACCCAGTACTTC. It yields the protein CASSAGTTGETQYF.

The chain joins TRBV10-1 to TRBJ2-3; 7 bases agree with TRBD1. Germline V gene data show CDR1 as WNHNN and CDR2 as SYGVQD (reference sequence). The CDR3 spans 19 residues. Germline trimming cut 6 bases from V and 2 bases from J; bases unmatched to any gene: 20. The CDR3 coding sequence is TGCGCCAGCAGAGGGACAGAATCAACGGGGACCCGCCTCACAGATACGCAGTATTTT. This sequence encodes CASRGTESTGTRLTDTQYF.

This rearrangement joins TRBV18 to TRBJ1-1; the D gene is possibly TRBD1 (5 bases). Germline values: CDR1 KGHSH, CDR2 LQKENI. The CDR3 length is 14 residues. V gave up 2 bases and J gave up 1 base, with 8 bases separating them. CDR3 amino acids: CASSPSGGNTEAFF. The DNA of the CDR3 is TGTGCCAGCTCACCATCGGGGGGGAACACTGAAGCTTTCTTT.

The rearrangement joins TRBV2 to TRBJ1-2; D uncertain. Germline V gene sequence: CDR1 SNHLY, CDR2 FYNNEI. V lost 6 bases and J lost 8, with 7 bases in between. The CDR3 is made up of 10 amino acids. Here the CDR3 DNA reads TGTGCCAGCAGGGGTGGCGGCTACACCTTC. It yields the protein CASRGGGYTF.

The chain has TRBV10-2 and TRBJ1-3; tentatively, D is TRBD1 (6 bases). The germline V and J ends were trimmed by 8 bases and 4 bases, with 12 bases remaining between them. CDR3 length: 13 residues. CDR1 and CDR2 from the germline V gene are WSHSY and SAAADI. The CDR3 protein is CASGTGQGNTIYF. DNA of the CDR3: TGCGCCAGCGGAACAGGGCAAGGAAACACCATATATTTT.

The chain carries TRBV18 and TRBJ1-1; no clear D. Germline V CDR1 and CDR2: KGHSH, LQKENI. The V end was cut by 5 bases, the J end by 2 bases, with 9 bases between. The CDR3 has 13 amino acids. CDR3 residues: CASSFDRNTEAFF. The CDR3 DNA reads TGTGCCAGCTCATTCGACCGTAACACTGAAGCTTTCTTT. The full variable domain, its missing parts supplied by reference TRBV18 and TRBJ1-1, is NAGVMQNPRHLVRRRGQEARLRCSPMKGHSHVYWYRQLPEEGLKFMVYLQKENIIDESGMPKERFSAEFPKEGPSILRIQQVVRGDSAAYFCASSFDRNTEAFFGQGTRLTVV.

The chain recombines TRBV27 with TRBJ2-1; D is undetermined. Trimming cost V 5 bases and J 2 bases, with 13 bases left between them. The CDR3 consists of 15 residues. The germline V gene has CDR1 MNHEY and CDR2 SMNVEV (reference sequence). The CDR3 DNA is TGTGCCAGCAGTCCTCTACCCGTGGCCTACAATGAGCAGTTCTTC. Amino acids: CASSPLPVAYNEQFF.

In its sample, this clone was seen once. The chain uses TRBV23-1 and TRBJ2-7; 9 bases fit TRBD1. TRBV23-1 counts as an open reading frame of uncertain function. Trimming at V came to 6 bases and at J to 5 bases, leaving 14 bases not matched to a gene. The CDR3 covers 16 residues. CDR3 DNA sequence: TGCGCCAGCAGACACTCATCCGGGACAGGGTCCAACGAGCAGTACTTC. Translated, it gives CASRHSSGTGSNEQYF.

The V call is TRBV7-9, the J call TRBJ1-6; D perhaps matches TRBD1 (6 bases). Trimming cost V 3 bases and J 13 bases, with 16 bases left between them. In germline, CDR1 is SEHNR, CDR2 FQNEAQ (reference sequence). The CDR3 totals 14 residues. The CDR3 spells CASSLTGQGSPLHF. The CDR3 bases are TGTGCCAGCAGCTTGACAGGTCAGGGGTCGCCCCTCCACTTT.

The chain has TRBV7-3 and TRBJ2-3; D is undetermined. The CDR3 has 13 residues. V lost 3 bases, J lost 2 bases, and 6 bases lay in between. Germline CDR1 is SGHTA and CDR2 is FQGTGA. The CDR3 here is CASSFAHTDTQYF. DNA for the CDR3: TGTGCCAGCAGCTTTGCCCACACAGATACGCAGTATTTT.

The chain uses TRBV15 and TRBJ2-3; TRBD1 aligns across 10 bases. V dropped 5 bases and J dropped 2; count of bases not matched to a gene: 4. The CDR3 has 15 residues. Germline V gene data show CDR1 as LNHNV and CDR2 as YYDKDF (reference sequence). CDR3 region: CATSWDRGHTDTQYF. The DNA for the CDR3 is TGTGCCACCAGCTGGGACAGGGGCCACACAGATACGCAGTATTTT.

The CDR3 is CASSRPGSYEQYF. As DNA, the CDR3 is TGTGCCAGCAGTAGACCTGGCTCCTACGAGCAGTACTTC. The chain joins TRBV6-2 or TRBV6-3 to TRBJ2-7; unclear D gene. The V gene lost 5 bases and the J gene lost 0 bases, with 8 bases spanning the gap. Germline V gives CDR1 MNHEY, CDR2 SVGEGT. The CDR3 totals 13 residues.

The chain is built from TRBV9 and TRBJ2-2; D is perhaps TRBD1 (6 bases). The CDR3 has 16 residues. Trimming took 0 bases from V and 1 from J, leaving 10 bases between them. CDR1 is SGDLS and CDR2 is YYNGEE in the germline V gene. The CDR3 nucleotides read TGTGCCAGCAGCGTAGGCCCGGGACAGAACACCGGGGAGCTGTTTTTT. Its protein is CASSVGPGQNTGELFF.

V is TRBV4-1 and J is TRBJ1-1, with D possibly TRBD1 on 5 matching bases. This CDR3 region has 15 residues. From germline, CDR1 is MGHRA and CDR2 YSYEKL. Trimming left V 4 bases short and J 5 bases short, with 17 bases between. CDR3 nucleotides: TGCGCCAGCAGCCCCGGGACGGGTTCGGAAACTGAAGCTTTCTTT. Translated: CASSPGTGSETEAFF.

The chain combines TRBV12-5 with TRBJ1-1; no firm D call. The CDR3 covers 13 residues. V was shortened by 1 base and J by 4 bases, with 7 bases between the two germline ends. Germline CDR1 and CDR2: LGHNT and FRNRAP. The CDR3, as DNA: TGTGCTAGTGGTTTGGCATGGCTCACTGAAGCTTTCTTT. It is translated as CASGLAWLTEAFF.

The chain couples TRBV28 to TRBJ1-2, with a weak D call TRBD1 (5 bases). The V end was cut by 6 bases, the J end by 3 bases, with 17 bases between. Germline loops: CDR1 MDHEN, CDR2 SYDVKM. The CDR3 extends over 15 amino acids. The CDR3 region has the DNA TGTGCCAGCAGCGGCAACCAGGGTGGGGACTATGGCTACACCTTC. This encodes CASSGNQGGDYGYTF.

Here the CDR3 DNA reads TGTGCCTCGGGGCGAGCGCTTGACCCTGAAGCTTTCTTT. Residues: CASGRALDPEAFF. The chain recombines TRBV30 with TRBJ1-1; perhaps TRBD1 as D (5 bases). Trimming pared 7 bases from V and 6 bases from J, leaving 18 bases between. The CDR3 runs to 13 residues. Germline lookup yields CDR1 GTSNPN and CDR2 SVGIG (reference sequence).

The chain combines TRBV5-4 with TRBJ1-1; D ambiguous. CDR3 length equals 15 residues. The V gene's germline CDR1 is SGHNT and CDR2 YYREEE (reference sequence). Trimming shortened V by 0 bases and J by 5 bases, and 14 bases separated the two germline ends. The CDR3 region has the DNA TGTGCCAGCAGCTTGGACCCCGTTGTGGGGACTGAAGCTTTCTTT. It translates to CASSLDPVVGTEAFF.

This clone appeared once. This chain uses TRBV6-2 or TRBV6-3 with TRBJ2-1; TRBD2 aligns across 8 bases. CDR1 MNHEY and CDR2 SVGEGT come from the germline V gene. V shed 2 bases, J shed 0 bases, and the junction held 0 bases outside the gene matches. The CDR3 extends over 15 amino acids. The DNA of the CDR3 is TGTGCCAGCAGTTACGGGACTAGCTCCTACAATGAGCAGTTCTTC. This sequence encodes CASSYGTSSYNEQFF.

This chain connects TRBV28 to TRBJ2-5; no firm D call. CDR3 length: 10 amino acids. CDR1 MDHEN and CDR2 SYDVKM come from the germline V gene. V lost 5 bases and J 3 bases, leaving 1 base between the germline ends. In DNA, the CDR3 is TGTGCCAGCAGTGAAGAGACCCAGTACTTC. This sequence encodes CASSEETQYF.